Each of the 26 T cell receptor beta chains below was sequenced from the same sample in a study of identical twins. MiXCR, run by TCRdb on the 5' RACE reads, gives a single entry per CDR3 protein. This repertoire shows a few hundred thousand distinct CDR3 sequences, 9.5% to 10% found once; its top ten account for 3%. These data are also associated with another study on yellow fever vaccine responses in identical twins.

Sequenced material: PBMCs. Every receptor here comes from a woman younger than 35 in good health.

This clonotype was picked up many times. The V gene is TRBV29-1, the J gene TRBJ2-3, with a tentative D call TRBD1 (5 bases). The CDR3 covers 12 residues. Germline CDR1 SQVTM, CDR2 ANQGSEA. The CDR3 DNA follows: TGCTTTGTGCGTCTGGGGCCGGATACGCAGTATTTT. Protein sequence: CFVRLGPDTQYF.

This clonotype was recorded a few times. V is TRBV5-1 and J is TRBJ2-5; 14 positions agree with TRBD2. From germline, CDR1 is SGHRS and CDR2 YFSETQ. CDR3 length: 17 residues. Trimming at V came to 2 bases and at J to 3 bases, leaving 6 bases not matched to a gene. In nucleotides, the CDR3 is TGCGCCAGCAGCTTTACTCCGGGACTAGCGGGGGAAGAGACCCAGTACTTC. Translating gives CASSFTPGLAGEETQYF. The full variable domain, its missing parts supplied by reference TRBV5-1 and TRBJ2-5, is KAGVTQTPRYLIKTRGQQVTLSCSPISGHRSVSWYQQTPGQGLQFLFEYFSETQRNKGNFPGRFSGRQFSNSRSEMNVSTLELGDSALYLCASSFTPGLAGEETQYFGPGTRLLVL.

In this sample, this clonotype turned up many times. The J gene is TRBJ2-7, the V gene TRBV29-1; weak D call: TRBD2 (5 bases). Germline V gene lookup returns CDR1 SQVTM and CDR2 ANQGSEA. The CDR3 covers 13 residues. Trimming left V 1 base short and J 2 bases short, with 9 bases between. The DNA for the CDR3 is TGCAGCGTTGAAGGACGGGGAACCTACGAGCAGTACTTC. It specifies CSVEGRGTYEQYF.

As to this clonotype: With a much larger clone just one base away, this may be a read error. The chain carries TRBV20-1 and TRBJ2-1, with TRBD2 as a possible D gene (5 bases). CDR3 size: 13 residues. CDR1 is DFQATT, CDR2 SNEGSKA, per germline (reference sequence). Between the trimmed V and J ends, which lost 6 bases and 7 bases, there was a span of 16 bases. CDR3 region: CSASIARLNEQFF. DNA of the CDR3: TGCAGTGCCTCGATAGCGAGACTTAATGAGCAGTTCTTC.

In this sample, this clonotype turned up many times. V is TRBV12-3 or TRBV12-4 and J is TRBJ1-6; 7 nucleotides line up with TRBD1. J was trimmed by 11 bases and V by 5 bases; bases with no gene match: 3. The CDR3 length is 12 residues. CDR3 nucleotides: TGTGCCAGCAGTGCCGGACAGGCACCCCTCCACTTT. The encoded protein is CASSAGQAPLHF.

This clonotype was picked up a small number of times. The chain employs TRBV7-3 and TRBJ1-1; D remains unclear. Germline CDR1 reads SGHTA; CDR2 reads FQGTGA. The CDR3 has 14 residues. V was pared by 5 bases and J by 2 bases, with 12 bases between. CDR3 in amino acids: CASSPGAGNTEAFF. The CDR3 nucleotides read TGTGCCAGCAGCCCCGGCGCGGGAAACACTGAAGCTTTCTTT. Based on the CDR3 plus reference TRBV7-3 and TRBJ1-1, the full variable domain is GAGVSQTPSNKVTEKGKYVELRCDPISGHTALYWYRQSLGQGPEFLIYFQGTGAADDSGLPNDRFFAVRPEGSVSTLKIQRTERGDSAVYLCASSPGAGNTEAFFGQGTRLTVV.

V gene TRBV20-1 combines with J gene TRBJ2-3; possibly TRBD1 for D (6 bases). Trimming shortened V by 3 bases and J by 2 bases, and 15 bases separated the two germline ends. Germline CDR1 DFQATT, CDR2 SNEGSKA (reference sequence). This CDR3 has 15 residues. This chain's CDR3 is CSARGITGLTDTQYF. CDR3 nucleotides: TGCAGTGCTAGGGGGATCACAGGGCTCACAGATACGCAGTATTTT.

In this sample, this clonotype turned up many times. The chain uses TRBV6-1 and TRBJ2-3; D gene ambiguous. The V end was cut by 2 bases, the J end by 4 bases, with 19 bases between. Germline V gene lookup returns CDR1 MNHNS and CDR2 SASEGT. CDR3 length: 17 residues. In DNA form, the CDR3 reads TGTGCCAGCAGTGAATGGGCCAGTCTGAAATTGGCAGATACGCAGTATTTT. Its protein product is CASSEWASLKLADTQYF.

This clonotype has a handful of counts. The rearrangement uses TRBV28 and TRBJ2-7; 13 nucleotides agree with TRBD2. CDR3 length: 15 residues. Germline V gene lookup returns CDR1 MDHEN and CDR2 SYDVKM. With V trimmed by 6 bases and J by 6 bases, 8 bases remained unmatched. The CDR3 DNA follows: TGTGCCAGCAGCACTAGCGGGGGGGCTGTGCGCGAGCAGTACTTC. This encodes CASSTSGGAVREQYF.

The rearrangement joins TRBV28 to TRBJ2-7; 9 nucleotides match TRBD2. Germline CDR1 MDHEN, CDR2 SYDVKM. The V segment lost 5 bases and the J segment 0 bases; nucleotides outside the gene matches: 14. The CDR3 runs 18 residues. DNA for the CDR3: TGTGCCAGCAGTCCACCATCAACTAGCGGGCTAAGCTCCTACGAGCAGTACTTC. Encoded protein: CASSPPSTSGLSSYEQYF.

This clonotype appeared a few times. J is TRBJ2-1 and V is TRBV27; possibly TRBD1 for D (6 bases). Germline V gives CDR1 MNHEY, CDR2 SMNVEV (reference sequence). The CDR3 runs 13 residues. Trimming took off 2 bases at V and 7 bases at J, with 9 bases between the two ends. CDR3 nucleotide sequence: TGTGCCAGCAGTTTACAGGGGTGGAATGAGCAGTTCTTC. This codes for CASSLQGWNEQFF.

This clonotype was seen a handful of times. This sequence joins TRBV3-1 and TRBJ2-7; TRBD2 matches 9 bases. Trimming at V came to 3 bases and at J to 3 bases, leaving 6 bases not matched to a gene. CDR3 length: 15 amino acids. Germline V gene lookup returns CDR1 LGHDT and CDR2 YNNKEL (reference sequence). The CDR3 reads CASSQPGLAVYEQYF. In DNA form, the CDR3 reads TGTGCCAGCAGCCAGCCGGGACTAGCCGTCTACGAGCAGTACTTC.

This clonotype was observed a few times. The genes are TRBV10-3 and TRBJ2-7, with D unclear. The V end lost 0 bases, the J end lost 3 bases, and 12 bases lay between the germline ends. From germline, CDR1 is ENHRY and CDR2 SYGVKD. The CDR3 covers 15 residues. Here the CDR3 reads CAISESTRQNYEQYF. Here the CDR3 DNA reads TGTGCCATCAGTGAGTCGACTCGACAAAACTACGAGCAGTACTTC.

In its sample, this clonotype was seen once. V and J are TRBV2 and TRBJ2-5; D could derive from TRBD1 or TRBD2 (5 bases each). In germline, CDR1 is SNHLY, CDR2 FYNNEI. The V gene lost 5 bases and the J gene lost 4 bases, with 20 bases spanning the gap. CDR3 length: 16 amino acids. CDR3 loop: CASSTRGRVGRETQYF. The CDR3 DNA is TGTGCCAGCAGTACGAGGGGACGCGTGGGCAGAGAGACCCAGTACTTC. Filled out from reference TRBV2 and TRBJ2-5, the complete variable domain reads EPEVTQTPSHQVTQMGQEVILRCVPISNHLYFYWYRQILGQKVEFLVSFYNNEISEKSEIFDDQFSVERPDGSNFTLKIRSTKLEDSAMYFCASSTRGRVGRETQYFGPGTRLLVL.

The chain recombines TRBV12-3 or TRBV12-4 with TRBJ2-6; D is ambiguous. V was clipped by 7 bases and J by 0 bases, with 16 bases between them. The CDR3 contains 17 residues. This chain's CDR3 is CASTPFTTSSGANVLTF. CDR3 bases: TGTGCCAGCACCCCCTTTACGACAAGCTCTGGGGCCAACGTCCTGACTTTC.

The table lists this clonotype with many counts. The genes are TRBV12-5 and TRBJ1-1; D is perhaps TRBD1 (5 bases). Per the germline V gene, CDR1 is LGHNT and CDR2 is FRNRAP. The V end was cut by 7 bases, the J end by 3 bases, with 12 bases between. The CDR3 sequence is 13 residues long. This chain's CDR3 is CASAIQGDTEAFF. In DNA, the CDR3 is TGTGCTAGTGCTATACAAGGGGACACTGAAGCTTTCTTT.

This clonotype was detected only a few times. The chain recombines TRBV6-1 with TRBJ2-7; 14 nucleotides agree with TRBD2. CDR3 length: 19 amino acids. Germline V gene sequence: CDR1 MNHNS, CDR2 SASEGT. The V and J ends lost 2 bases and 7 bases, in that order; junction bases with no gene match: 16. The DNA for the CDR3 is TGTGCCAGCAGTGAAAGGAACGGACTAGCGGGGGGCGTCCGTTGGGAGCAGTACTTC. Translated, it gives CASSERNGLAGGVRWEQYF.

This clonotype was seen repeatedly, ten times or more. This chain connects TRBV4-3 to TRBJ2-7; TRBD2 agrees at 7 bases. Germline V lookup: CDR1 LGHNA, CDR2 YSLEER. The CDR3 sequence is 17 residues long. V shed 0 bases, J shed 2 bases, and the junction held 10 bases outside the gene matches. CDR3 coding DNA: TGCGCCAGCAGCCAAGATAGGGCGGGAGAGAAAGCCTACGAGCAGTACTTC. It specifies CASSQDRAGEKAYEQYF.

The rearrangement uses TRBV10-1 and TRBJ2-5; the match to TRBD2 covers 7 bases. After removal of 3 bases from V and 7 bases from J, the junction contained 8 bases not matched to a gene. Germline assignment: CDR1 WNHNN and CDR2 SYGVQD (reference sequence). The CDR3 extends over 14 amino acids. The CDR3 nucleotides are TGCGCCAGCAGTGAACCGGGGCGCGGGGGGACCCAGTACTTC. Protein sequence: CASSEPGRGGTQYF.

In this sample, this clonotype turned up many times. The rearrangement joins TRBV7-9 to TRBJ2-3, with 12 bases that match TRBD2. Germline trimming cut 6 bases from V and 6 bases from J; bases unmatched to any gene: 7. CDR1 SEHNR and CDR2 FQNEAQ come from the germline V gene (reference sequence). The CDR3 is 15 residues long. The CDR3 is CASRPTSGSVDTQYF. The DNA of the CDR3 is TGTGCCAGCAGGCCGACTAGCGGGAGCGTCGATACGCAGTATTTT.

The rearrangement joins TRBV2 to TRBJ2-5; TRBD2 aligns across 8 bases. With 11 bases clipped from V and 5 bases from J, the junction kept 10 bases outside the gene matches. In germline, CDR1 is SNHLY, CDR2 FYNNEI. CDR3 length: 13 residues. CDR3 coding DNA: TGTGCCGGCTTAGCGGGACTATACGAGACCCAGTACTTC. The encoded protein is CAGLAGLYETQYF.

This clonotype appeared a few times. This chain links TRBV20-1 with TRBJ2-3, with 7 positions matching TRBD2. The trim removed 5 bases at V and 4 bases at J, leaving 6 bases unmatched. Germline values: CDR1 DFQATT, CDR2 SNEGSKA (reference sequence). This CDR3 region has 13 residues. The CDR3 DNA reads TGCAGTGCTCCCAGCGGGGTTCCAGATACGCAGTATTTT. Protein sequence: CSAPSGVPDTQYF.

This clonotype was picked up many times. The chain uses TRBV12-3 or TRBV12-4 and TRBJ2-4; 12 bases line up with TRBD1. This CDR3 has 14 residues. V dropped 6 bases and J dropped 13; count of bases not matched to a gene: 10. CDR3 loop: CASRSTSGTGGQYF. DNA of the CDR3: TGTGCCAGCAGATCTACCTCCGGGACAGGGGGCCAGTACTTC.

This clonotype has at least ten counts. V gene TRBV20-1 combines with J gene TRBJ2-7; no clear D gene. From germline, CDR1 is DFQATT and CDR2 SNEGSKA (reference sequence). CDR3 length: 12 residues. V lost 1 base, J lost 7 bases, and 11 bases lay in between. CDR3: CSARGPSNEQYF. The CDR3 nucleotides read TGCAGTGCTAGAGGCCCGTCGAATGAGCAGTACTTC.

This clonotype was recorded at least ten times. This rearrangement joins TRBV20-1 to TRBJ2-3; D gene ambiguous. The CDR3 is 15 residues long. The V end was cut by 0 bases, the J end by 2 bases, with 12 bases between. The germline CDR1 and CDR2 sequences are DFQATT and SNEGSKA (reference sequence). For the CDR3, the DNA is TGCAGTGCTAGAGACCACCTGGGCCCCACAGATACGCAGTATTTT. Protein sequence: CSARDHLGPTDTQYF.

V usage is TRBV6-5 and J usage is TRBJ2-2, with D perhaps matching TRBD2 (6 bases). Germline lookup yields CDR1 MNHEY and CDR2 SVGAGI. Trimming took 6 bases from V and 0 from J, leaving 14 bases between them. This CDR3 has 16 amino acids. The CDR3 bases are TGTGCCAGCAGCTACAACCCGGGGGCGAACACCGGGGAGCTGTTTTTT. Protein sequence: CASSYNPGANTGELFF.